The clone carrying this T cell receptor beta chain was detected once. Antigen specificity is unknown. CD45RO-negative CD8 cells positively selected for CCR7 made up the naive population, which excluded terminally differentiated effector memory CD45RA+ cells. The sample comes from a study of shared clonotypes between healthy human individuals. Study-wide results and limits: Sharing across four donors was seen in around 5% of naive CD4 clonotypes. Genetic and exposure-history diversity was limited by the small donor number. A reduction in generation probabilities was seen for non-shared clonotypes relative to those shared by all four donors.

CDR1 and CDR2 (germline): LGHNA, YSLEER. The CDR3 has 15 amino acids. V was shortened by 1 base and J by 5 bases, with 15 bases between the two germline ends. An even split of each subset's genomic DNA across several immunoSEQ plates was performed. The protocol was immunoSEQ multiplex PCR, while the TCRdb copy is restricted to in-frame clones and leaves out a portion. The sample has about 1.9 million clones, around 93% seen once. The TCR comes from a man between 18 and 29 years old in good health. Some clones in this sample may be carry-over from other donors' samples. The chain carries TRBV4-3 and TRBJ2-7; D is unresolved. The sequenced sample consisted of naive CD8+ T cells from PBMCs. This CDR3 reads CASSQGGNPSDEQYF. The CDR3 nucleotides are TGCGCCAGCAGCCAAGGTGGGAACCCCAGCGACGAGCAGTACTTC.